This is a list of T cell receptor beta chains from one sample in a study of shared clonotypes between healthy human individuals. The repertoire was sequenced with immunoSEQ multiplex PCR; TCRdb's copy has only in-frame clones and lacks some. The repertoire has under 2.5 million clones, about 90% of them found once; the top ten carry 0.37%. The sample taken for sequencing was naive CD4+ T cells from PBMCs. These receptors came from a man aged 18 to 29 in good health. Some clones in this sample may be carry-over from other donors' samples. The conserved cysteine and the conserved F or W are not part of the CDR3 here. The D gene is left open where the match is weak. The size entry is marked missing in some rows and otherwise reads once, few, many or a size class.

D	V	size	J	CDR3
.	TRBV5-6	.	TRBJ2-2	ASSLDAGELF
TRBD1	TRBV9	.	TRBJ2-2	ASSSGQKTLGTGELF
TRBD1	TRBV7-3	once	TRBJ2-1	ASRSGTVNEQF
TRBD2	TRBV14	.	TRBJ2-7	ASSQTSGRSYEQY
.	TRBV19	few	TRBJ1-2	ASSIASNGYT
TRBD2	TRBV7-6	.	TRBJ2-1	ASSLGTSGSNEQF
.	TRBV18	.	TRBJ2-5	ASSHGHDGTQY
TRBD1	TRBV5-1	.	TRBJ2-7	ASTPGPGQGFYEQY
TRBD2	TRBV7-2	.	TRBJ2-3	ASSSSGTRTQDTQY
.	TRBV9	.	TRBJ2-1	ASSPRLSLRNEQF
TRBD1	TRBV7-2	.	TRBJ1-5	ASSLADRGMWQPQH
TRBD2	TRBV2	once	TRBJ2-3	ASRRTSGFTDTQY
.	TRBV6-5	.	TRBJ1-1	ASRRGNTEAF
.	TRBV29-1	.	TRBJ2-3	SVVFRWGTDTQY
.	TRBV5-1	.	TRBJ1-6	ASSSETGVYNSPLH
TRBD1	TRBV6-5	.	TRBJ1-5	ASSPRDRVTQH
.	TRBV6-5	.	TRBJ2-7	ASSYERGAYEQY
.	TRBV18	.	TRBJ2-3	ASSPTDTDTQY
.	TRBV9	.	TRBJ2-1	ASSQSRRSSSYNEQF
TRBD1	TRBV6-5	.	TRBJ2-3	ASSYGTGLDTQY
.	TRBV15	.	TRBJ2-5	ATSGTSGVETQY
.	TRBV7-7	few	TRBJ1-1	ASSATENTEAF
.	TRBV28	.	TRBJ2-7	ASISRGSLYEQY
.	TRBV9	.	TRBJ2-3	ASSVVFGGSTDTQY
.	TRBV6-5	once	TRBJ1-1	ASRSTGSNAF
.	TRBV11-2	once	TRBJ2-1	ASRRDPLTYNEQF
TRBD2	TRBV11-2	.	TRBJ2-2	ASSLGLVIGELF
.	TRBV25-1	.	TRBJ1-2	ASSLSTGGGYT
TRBD1	TRBV18	.	TRBJ2-1	ASSPSQGDSDEQF
.	TRBV5-1	.	TRBJ2-5	ASSIPGQEETQY
TRBD1	TRBV5-4	.	TRBJ1-1	ASSLRTGGGTEAF
.	TRBV2	.	TRBJ2-2	ASRDSRNTGELF
TRBD2	TRBV4-2	.	TRBJ2-7	ASSQDRGVAGAYEQY
.	TRBV10-3	.	TRBJ1-2	ANGDLGQGRGYT
.	TRBV30	.	TRBJ2-7	AWRRQGLYEQY
.	TRBV5-6	once	TRBJ2-7	ASGTQEQY
TRBD1	TRBV5-1	.	TRBJ1-2	ASTRGPGGGNYGYT
TRBD2	TRBV7-8	.	TRBJ2-7	ASSHGGGVTYEQY
.	TRBV6-5	.	TRBJ1-3	ASSYSHKGNTIY
.	TRBV7-2	.	TRBJ2-7	ASSSTPTSLPRWEQY
.	TRBV7-9	once	TRBJ2-1	ASSSPGSVGWEQF
TRBD1	TRBV7-9	few	TRBJ1-5	ASSSIDRAGQPQH
TRBD1	TRBV16	.	TRBJ2-3	ASSQYRGRQDTQY
.	TRBV6-5	.	TRBJ2-5	ASRTGRETQY
TRBD2	TRBV6-5	.	TRBJ2-5	ASRLAGEETQY